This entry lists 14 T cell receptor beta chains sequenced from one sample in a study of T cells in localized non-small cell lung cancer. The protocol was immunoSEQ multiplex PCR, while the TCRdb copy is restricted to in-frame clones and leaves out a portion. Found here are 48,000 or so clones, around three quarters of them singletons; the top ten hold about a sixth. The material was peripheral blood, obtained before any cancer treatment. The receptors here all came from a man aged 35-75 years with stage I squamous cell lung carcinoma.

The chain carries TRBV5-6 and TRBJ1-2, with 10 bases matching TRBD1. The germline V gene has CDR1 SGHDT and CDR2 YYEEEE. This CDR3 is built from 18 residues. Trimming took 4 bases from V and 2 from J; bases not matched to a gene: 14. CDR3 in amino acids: CASSPLGGQGSTNYGYTF. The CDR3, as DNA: TGTGCCAGCAGCCCCCTAGGGGGACAGGGGTCCACAAACTATGGCTACACCTTC.

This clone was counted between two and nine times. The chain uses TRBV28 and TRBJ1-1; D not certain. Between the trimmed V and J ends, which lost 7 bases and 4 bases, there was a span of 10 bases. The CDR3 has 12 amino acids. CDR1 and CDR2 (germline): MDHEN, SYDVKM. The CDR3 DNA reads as TGTGCCAGCAATCAAATGCGCACTGAAGCTTTCTTT. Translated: CASNQMRTEAFF.

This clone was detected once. The CDR3 DNA sequence: TGTGCCAGCAGCCTAGACTCCACCCAAGAGACCCAGTACTTC. Encoded protein: CASSLDSTQETQYF. V gene TRBV21-1 combines with J gene TRBJ2-5; TRBD2, the D gene given by the table, was not confirmed from the DNA. TRBV21-1 is assigned pseudogene status. The CDR3 is 14 residues long.

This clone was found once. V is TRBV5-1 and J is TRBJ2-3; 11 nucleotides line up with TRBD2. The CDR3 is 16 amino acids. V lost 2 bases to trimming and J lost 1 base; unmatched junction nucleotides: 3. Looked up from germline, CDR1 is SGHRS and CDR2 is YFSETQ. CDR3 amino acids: CASSLPGLAGTDTQYF. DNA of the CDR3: TGCGCCAGCAGCTTACCGGGACTAGCGGGCACAGATACGCAGTATTTT.

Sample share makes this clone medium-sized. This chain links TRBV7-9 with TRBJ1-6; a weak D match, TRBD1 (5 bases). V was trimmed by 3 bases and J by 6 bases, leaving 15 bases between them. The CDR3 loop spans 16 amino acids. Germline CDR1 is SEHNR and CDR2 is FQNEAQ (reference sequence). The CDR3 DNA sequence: TGTGCCAGCAGCTTGGTCGGGGGTGAGGCTAATTCACCCCTCCACTTT. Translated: CASSLVGGEANSPLHF. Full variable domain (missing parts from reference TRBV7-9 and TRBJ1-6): DTGVSQNPRHKITKRGQNVTFRCDPISEHNRLYWYRQTLGQGPEFLTYFQNEAQLEKSRLLSDRFSAERPKGSFSTLEIQRTEQGDSAMYLCASSLVGGEANSPLHFGNGTRLTVT.

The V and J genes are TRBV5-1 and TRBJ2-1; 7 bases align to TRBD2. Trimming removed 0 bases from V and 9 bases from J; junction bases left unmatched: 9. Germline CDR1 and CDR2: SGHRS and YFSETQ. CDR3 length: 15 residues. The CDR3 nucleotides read TGCGCCAGCAGCTTGGAAGCGGGGAGGAAGGGTGAGCAGTTCTTC. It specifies CASSLEAGRKGEQFF.

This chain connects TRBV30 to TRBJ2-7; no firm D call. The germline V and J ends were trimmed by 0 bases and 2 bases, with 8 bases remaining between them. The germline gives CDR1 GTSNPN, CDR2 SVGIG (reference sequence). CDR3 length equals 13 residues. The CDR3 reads CAWSVRSTYEQYF. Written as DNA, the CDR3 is TGTGCCTGGAGTGTACGCTCCACCTACGAGCAGTACTTC. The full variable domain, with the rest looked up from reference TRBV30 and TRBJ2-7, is SQTIHQWPATLVQPVGSPLSLECTVEGTSNPNLYWYRQAAGRGLQLLFYSVGIGQISSEVPQNLSASRPQDRQFILSSKKLLLSDSGFYLCAWSVRSTYEQYFGPGTRLTVT.

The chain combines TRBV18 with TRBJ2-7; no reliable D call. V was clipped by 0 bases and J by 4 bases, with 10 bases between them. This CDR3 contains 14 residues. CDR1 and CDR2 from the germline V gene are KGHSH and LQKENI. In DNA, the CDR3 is TGTGCCAGCTCACCACCCAATAGCTTTTACGAGCAGTACTTC. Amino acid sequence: CASSPPNSFYEQYF.

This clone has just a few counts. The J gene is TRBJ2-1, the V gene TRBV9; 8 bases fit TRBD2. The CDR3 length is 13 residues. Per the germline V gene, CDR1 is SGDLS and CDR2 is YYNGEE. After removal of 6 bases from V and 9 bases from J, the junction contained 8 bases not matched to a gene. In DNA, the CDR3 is TGTGCCAGCACAGCGGGGGAACGGGGTGAGCAGTTCTTC. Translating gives CASTAGERGEQFF.

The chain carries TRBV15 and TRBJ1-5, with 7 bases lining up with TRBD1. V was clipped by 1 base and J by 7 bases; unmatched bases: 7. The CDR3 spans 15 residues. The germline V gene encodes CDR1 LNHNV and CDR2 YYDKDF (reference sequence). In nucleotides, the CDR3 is TGTGCCACCAGCAGAGCTACGACAGGGAACCAGCCCCAGCATTTT. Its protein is CATSRATTGNQPQHF.

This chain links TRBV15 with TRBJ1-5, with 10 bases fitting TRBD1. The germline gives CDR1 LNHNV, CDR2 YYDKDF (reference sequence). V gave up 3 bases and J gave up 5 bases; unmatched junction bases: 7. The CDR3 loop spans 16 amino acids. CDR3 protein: CATSRGDRGRYQPQHF. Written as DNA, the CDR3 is TGTGCCACCAGCAGGGGGGACAGGGGACGGTATCAGCCCCAGCATTTT.

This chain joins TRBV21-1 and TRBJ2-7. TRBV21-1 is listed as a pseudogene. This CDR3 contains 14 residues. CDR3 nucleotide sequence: TGTGCCAGCACCCCAGTGAGTCTTTCCTACGAGCAGTACTTC. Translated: CASTPVSLSYEQYF.

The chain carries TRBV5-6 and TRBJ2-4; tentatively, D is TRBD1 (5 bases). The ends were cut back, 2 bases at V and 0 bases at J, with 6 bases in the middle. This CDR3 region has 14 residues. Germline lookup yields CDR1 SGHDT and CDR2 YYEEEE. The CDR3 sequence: CASSFQGAKNIQYF. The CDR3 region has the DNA TGTGCCAGCAGCTTTCAGGGAGCCAAAAACATTCAGTACTTC. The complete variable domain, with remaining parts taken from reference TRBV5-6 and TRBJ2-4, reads DAGVTQSPTHLIKTRGQQVTLRCSPKSGHDTVSWYQQALGQGPQFIFQYYEEEERQRGNFPDRFSGHQFPNYSSELNVNALLLGDSALYLCASSFQGAKNIQYFGAGTRLSVL.

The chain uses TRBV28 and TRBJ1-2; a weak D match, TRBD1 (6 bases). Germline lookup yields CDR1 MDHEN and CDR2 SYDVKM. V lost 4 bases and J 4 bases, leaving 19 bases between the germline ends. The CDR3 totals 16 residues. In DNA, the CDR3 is TGTGCCAGCAGTTCGGGACATGAGGTATTGATCTATGGCTACACCTTC. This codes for CASSSGHEVLIYGYTF.